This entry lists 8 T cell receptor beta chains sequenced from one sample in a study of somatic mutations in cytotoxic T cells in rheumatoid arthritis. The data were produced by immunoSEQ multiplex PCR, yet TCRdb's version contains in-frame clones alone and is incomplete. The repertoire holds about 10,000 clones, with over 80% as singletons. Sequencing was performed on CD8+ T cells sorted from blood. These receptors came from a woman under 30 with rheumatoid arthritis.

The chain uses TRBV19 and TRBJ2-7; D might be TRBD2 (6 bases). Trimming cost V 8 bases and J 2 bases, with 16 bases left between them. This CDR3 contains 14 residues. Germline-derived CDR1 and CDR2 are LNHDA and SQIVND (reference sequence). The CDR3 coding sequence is TGTGCCAGTTTGACCGGGAGCACCCCCTACGAGCAGTACTTC. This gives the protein CASLTGSTPYEQYF.

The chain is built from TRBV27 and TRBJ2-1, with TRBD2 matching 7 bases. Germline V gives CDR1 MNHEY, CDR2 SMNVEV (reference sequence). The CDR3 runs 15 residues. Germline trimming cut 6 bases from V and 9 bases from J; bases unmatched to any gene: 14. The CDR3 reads CASRVGGPSFSEQFF. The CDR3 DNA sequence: TGTGCCAGCAGGGTGGGAGGGCCCAGTTTCAGTGAGCAGTTCTTC.

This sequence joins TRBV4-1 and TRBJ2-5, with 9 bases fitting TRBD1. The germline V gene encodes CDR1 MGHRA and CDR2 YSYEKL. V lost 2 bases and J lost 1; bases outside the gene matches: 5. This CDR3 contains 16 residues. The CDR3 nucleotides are TGCGCCAGCAGCCAATGGACAGGGGCGTTCCAAGAGACCCAGTACTTC. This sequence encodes CASSQWTGAFQETQYF.

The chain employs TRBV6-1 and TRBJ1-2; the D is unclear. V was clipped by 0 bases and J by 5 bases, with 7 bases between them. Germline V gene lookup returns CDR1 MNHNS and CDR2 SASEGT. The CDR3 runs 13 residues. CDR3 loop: CASSEARGYGYTF. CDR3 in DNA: TGTGCCAGCAGTGAAGCGCGGGGATATGGCTACACCTTC.

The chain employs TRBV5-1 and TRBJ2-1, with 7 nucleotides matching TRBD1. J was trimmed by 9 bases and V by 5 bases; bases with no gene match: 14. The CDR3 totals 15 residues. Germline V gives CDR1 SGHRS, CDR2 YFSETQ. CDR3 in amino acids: CASRAWDSPALEQFF. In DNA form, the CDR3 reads TGCGCCAGCAGAGCTTGGGACAGTCCGGCGCTTGAGCAGTTCTTC.

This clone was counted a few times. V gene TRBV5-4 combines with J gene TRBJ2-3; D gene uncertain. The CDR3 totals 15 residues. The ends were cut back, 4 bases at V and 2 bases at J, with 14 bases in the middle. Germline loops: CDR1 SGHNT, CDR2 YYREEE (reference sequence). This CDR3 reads CASSALGGHTDTQYF. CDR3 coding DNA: TGTGCCAGCAGCGCCCTAGGCGGTCACACAGATACGCAGTATTTT.

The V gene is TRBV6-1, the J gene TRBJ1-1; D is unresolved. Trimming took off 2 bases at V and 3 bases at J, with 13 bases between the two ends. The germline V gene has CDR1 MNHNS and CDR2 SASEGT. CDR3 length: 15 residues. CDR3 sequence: CASSEFGPLYTEAFF. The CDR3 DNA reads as TGTGCCAGCAGTGAATTTGGGCCCTTGTACACTGAAGCTTTCTTT.

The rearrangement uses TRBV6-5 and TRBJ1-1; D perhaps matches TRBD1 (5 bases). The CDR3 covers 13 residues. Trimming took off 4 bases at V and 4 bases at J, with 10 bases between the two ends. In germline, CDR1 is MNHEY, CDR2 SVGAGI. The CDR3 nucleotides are TGTGCCAGCAGTTCGTCCGGGGGCACTGAAGCTTTCTTT. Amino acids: CASSSSGGTEAFF.